These T cell receptor beta chains were read from a single sample in a study of molecular identifiers for immune sequencing clone quantification. One entry per CDR3 protein results from TCRdb running MiXCR on the PCR reads. The sample gives about 68,000 distinct CDR3 sequences, 15% to 20% of which show up once; about 1.5% is in the top ten. Sequences were obtained from naive CD8+ T cells from blood, with Jurkat cell RNA spiked in. The receptors were gathered from a human donor in good health. Some libraries in this study had Jurkat cell RNA spiked in. Both conserved end residues are part of each CDR3. The D gene is left open where the match is weak. Only part of the rows carry a size: once, few, many, or a class if the clone is expanded.

D gene	J gene	V gene	clone size	CDR3 DNA	CDR3 protein
TRBD1	TRBJ1-5	TRBV29-1	many	TGCAGCGTTGAGACACAGGGGGCATGTCAGCCCCAGCATTTT	CSVETQGACQPQHF
TRBD1	TRBJ2-5	TRBV4-1	many	TGCGCCAGCAGCCACGTAGGGGGCAGTCAAGAGACCCAGTACTTC	CASSHVGGSQETQYF
NA	TRBJ1-1	TRBV6-1	many	TGTGCCAGCAGTGAAGCTAGGGTTAACACTGAAGCTTTCTTT	CASSEARVNTEAFF
TRBD1	TRBJ2-1	TRBV11-2	many	TGTGCCAGCAGCCCCCCCGGGACAGGGGGGTACAATGAGCAGTTCTTC	CASSPPGTGGYNEQFF
NA	TRBJ2-4	TRBV21-1	many	TGTGCCAGCAGCACGACAGGGTCTTTAGCCAAAAACATTCAGTACTTC	CASSTTGSLAKNIQYF
TRBD2	TRBJ2-7	TRBV7-9	many	TGTGCCAGCAGCTCCGGGACTAGCGGATCCTACGAGCAGTACTTC	CASSSGTSGSYEQYF
NA	TRBJ2-1	TRBV23-1	many	TGCGCCAGCAGTCATCTATCCCCCTCCTACAATGAGCAGTTCTTC	CASSHLSPSYNEQFF
TRBD2	TRBJ2-7	TRBV28	many	TGTGCCAGCAGTTTACTAGTGCCTAGCGGGAGGGCGGGCGAGCAGTACTTC	CASSLLVPSGRAGEQYF
NA	TRBJ1-2	TRBV29-1	NA	TGCAGCGTTAGAAAATACCGAGACTATGGCTACACCTTC	CSVRKYRDYGYTF
NA	TRBJ1-5	TRBV5-6	NA	TGTGCCAGCAGCTTGGGGACAAGCGTTAGCAGTCAGCCCCAGCATTTT	CASSLGTSVSSQPQHF
TRBD2	TRBJ2-1	TRBV10-3	many	TGTGCCATCAGTGTGCAGCGGGAGCACAATGAGCAGTTCTTC	CAISVQREHNEQFF
TRBD2	TRBJ2-7	TRBV19	few	TGTGCCAGTAGTATCAGTTACAGTCTCAGCGGGAGATTCGACGAGCAGTACTTC	CASSISYSLSGRFDEQYF
NA	TRBJ2-3	TRBV29-1	many	TGCAGCGTTGCGGATCACAGGGACGGCACAGATACGCAGTATTTT	CSVADHRDGTDTQYF
NA	TRBJ2-1	TRBV12-3/TRBV12-4	NA	TGTGCCAGCAGCCCCACACACACCTCGACCCTCCCTGGGGATGAGCAGTTCTTC	CASSPTHTSTLPGDEQFF
NA	TRBJ2-1	TRBV27	NA	TGTGCCAGCATACACCGGGTTGGCGGCCCGATGGGCTACAATGAGCAGTTCTTC	CASIHRVGGPMGYNEQFF
NA	TRBJ2-1	TRBV9	NA	TGTGCCAGCAGCGTAGAGCCGAGCCCTTACAACGAGCAGTTCTTC	CASSVEPSPYNEQFF
TRBD2	TRBJ2-7	TRBV20-1	NA	TGCGGTGCTAGGACCCGTCCCTCTTTAGTGGGAGGGCCCTACGAGCAGTACTTC	CGARTRPSLVGGPYEQYF
NA	TRBJ2-3	TRBV4-3	many	TGCGCCAGCAGCCAAGATGGTAGTCAGGGATTTTCGGCAGATACGCAGTATTTT	CASSQDGSQGFSADTQYF
TRBD1	TRBJ2-7	TRBV6-6	many	TGTGCCAGCAGTTACTCCGCCGACAGGGTAAAAGTCTACGAGCAGTACTTC	CASSYSADRVKVYEQYF
TRBD2	TRBJ2-1	TRBV7-2	many	TGTGCCAGCACCCACCCGGGACTAGCGGGACTTGAGCAGTTCTTC	CASTHPGLAGLEQFF
NA	TRBJ1-4	TRBV27	few	TGTGCCAGCAGTTTATCCGGAGGGGGTGGGGAACTGTTTTTT	CASSLSGGGGELFF
TRBD2	TRBJ2-7	TRBV11-1	NA	TGTGCCAGCAGCAATGCGGGAGTCTCGGCTTACGAGCAGTACTTC	CASSNAGVSAYEQYF